This paragraph reports one T cell receptor beta chain. Antigen unknown. This sample is drawn from a study of PD-1 blockade in mismatch repair-deficient tumors. Germline V gene data show CDR1 as MDHEN and CDR2 as SYDVKM. This CDR3 has 14 amino acids. Trimming took 2 bases from V and 2 from J, leaving 10 bases between them. The table came from immunoSEQ multiplex PCR; TCRdb's copy has only in-frame clones and leaves some out. The table shows 100,000 or so clones, with about 79% occurring only once. The study's findings and limits: Tumor-resident clones, often absent from pretreatment blood, expanded after pembrolizumab and then contracted.

The TCR-sequenced patients were a few responders to pembrolizumab. This chain links TRBV28 with TRBJ2-7, with D possibly being TRBD1 (5 bases). This clonotype originated in an adult with mismatch repair-deficient cancer. The input for sequencing was peripheral blood, taken approximately 35 weeks after starting pembrolizumab. CDR3 DNA: TGTGCCAGCAGTTTAGAACAGGAGACCTACGAGCAGTACTTC. Translating gives CASSLEQETYEQYF.